A single TCR beta chain is shown here with its context. Its target is not known. The data were obtained in a study of cytomegalovirus exposure and HLA in healthy donors. Study-level information: Genotyping of 400 or so donors showed that around 85% belonged to the Caucasian-associated ancestry cluster.

Points from the study as a whole: A link between a missense DCLRE1C variant and TCR beta V- and J-gene trimming emerged from a later analysis. Previously analyzed data showed that most TCR beta V segments were productive at a frequency of about 87% or about 30%.

In the PCR, 60 Vbeta and 13 Jbeta primers were used. Sequencing used immunoSEQ multiplex PCR; TCRdb keeps in-frame clones, though not all of them. The sample totals tens of thousands of clones. The CDR3 covers 11 residues. From germline, CDR1 is LGHNA and CDR2 YNFKEQ. Trimming shortened V by 9 bases and J by 3 bases, and 9 bases separated the two germline ends. The sample consisted of PBMCs. The clonotype was recovered from a male donor in good health and CMV-seronegative. The chain combines TRBV4-2 with TRBJ2-7; D gene ambiguous. The CDR3: CARSDNYEQYF. Here the CDR3 DNA reads TGTGCCAGAAGCGACAACTACGAGCAGTACTTC.